Sequencing of this T cell receptor beta chain was carried out in a study of blood T cell repertoires in COVID-19. Profiled with immunoSEQ multiplex PCR; TCRdb holds only in-frame clones, not every one. The table lists under 400,000 clones, almost 90% of them singletons. The CDR3 covers 14 residues. Looked up from germline, CDR1 is SGDLS and CDR2 is YYNGEE. V was trimmed by 3 bases and J by 5 bases, leaving 12 bases between them. V and J are TRBV9 and TRBJ2-1; D remains unclear. The receptor's source is a woman aged 25 to 39 who had been exposed to COVID-19. Source material: PBMCs or T cells enriched from blood (not recorded which). The CDR3 DNA is TGTGCCAGCAGCGCCACTCCACGAGACAATGAGCAGTTCTTC. Residues: CASSATPRDNEQFF.